One sample yielded the 26 T cell receptor beta chains listed below, sequenced in a study of T cells in Graves' hyperthyroidism and ophthalmopathy. Amplified TCR beta CDR3 regions derived from RNA transcripts. Using the HTBI primer set, a first-round RT-PCR was run on the TCR CDR3. TCRdb independently ran MiXCR on the multiplex PCR reads; one entry per CDR3 protein. This sample has 300,000 to 450,000 distinct CDR3 sequences, with 20% to 25% found just once. Sequences were obtained from blood. Receptors originate from a man aged 50-59 years with Graves' hyperthyroidism.

The gene calls are TRBV3-1 and TRBJ2-1; a weak D match, TRBD1 (5 bases). The V end was cut by 6 bases, the J end by 0 bases, with 12 bases between. The CDR3 sequence is 15 residues long. Germline V lookup: CDR1 LGHDT, CDR2 YNNKEL (reference sequence). CDR3 in amino acids: CASRKGVSSYNEQFF. In DNA, the CDR3 is TGTGCCAGCAGGAAAGGGGTCAGCTCCTACAATGAGCAGTTCTTC.

The chain has TRBV5-1 and TRBJ2-3; no firm D call. CDR1 is SGHRS, CDR2 YFSETQ, per germline. Trimming stripped 4 bases from V and 5 bases from J, with 20 bases between. The CDR3 sequence is 16 residues long. The DNA of the CDR3 is TGCGCCAGCAGCGTGGCCTATCCGTCTCTTGGAGATACGCAGTATTTT. This codes for CASSVAYPSLGDTQYF.

This chain joins TRBV7-3 and TRBJ2-3; tentative D call: TRBD1 (5 bases). Germline CDR1 SGHTA, CDR2 FQGTGA. The CDR3 is made up of 15 amino acids. Trimming stripped 5 bases from V and 4 bases from J, with 16 bases between. CDR3 sequence: CASSKSWGASDTQYF. CDR3 sequence (DNA): TGTGCCAGCAGCAAATCATGGGGCGCGTCAGATACGCAGTATTTT.

This clonotype was detected a few times. V usage is TRBV12-3 or TRBV12-4 and J usage is TRBJ2-7; 10 nucleotides line up with TRBD2. J was trimmed by 6 bases and V by 2 bases; bases with no gene match: 7. The CDR3 is 15 amino acids. The CDR3 spells CASSLLGTSETEQYF. The DNA of the CDR3 is TGTGCCAGCAGTTTATTAGGGACTAGCGAAACCGAGCAGTACTTC.

The chain combines TRBV30 with TRBJ2-3; D is perhaps TRBD1 or TRBD2 (5 bases each). The CDR3 sequence is 14 residues long. V was clipped by 4 bases and J by 0 bases, with 11 bases between them. Germline assignment: CDR1 GTSNPN and CDR2 SVGIG (reference sequence). The CDR3 here is CAWTRDGSTDTQYF. DNA for the CDR3: TGTGCCTGGACTCGGGACGGCAGCACAGATACGCAGTATTTT.

The V call is TRBV20-1, the J call TRBJ2-7; TRBD1 aligns across 10 bases. Germline CDR1 is DFQATT and CDR2 is SNEGSKA (reference sequence). The CDR3 contains 13 residues. The CDR3 coding sequence is TGCAGCGCGGGGACAGGGGTTTCCTACGAGCAGTACTTC. This encodes CSAGTGVSYEQYF.

The CDR3 region is CASSVEGRGYTF. The CDR3 DNA reads TGTGCCAGCAGTGTTGAAGGTCGCGGCTACACCTTC. This chain uses TRBV2 with TRBJ1-2; no clear D gene. CDR1 and CDR2 from the germline V gene are SNHLY and FYNNEI. Trimming removed 4 bases from V and 8 bases from J, with 11 bases in between. This CDR3 has 12 amino acids.

This clonotype has only a few counts. This sequence joins TRBV12-3 or TRBV12-4 and TRBJ1-5; no firm D call. V lost 1 base and J lost 5, with 6 bases in between. The CDR3 is made up of 13 amino acids. For the CDR3, the DNA is TGTGCCAGCAGTTTAGGGACGGATCAGCCCCAGCATTTT. Protein: CASSLGTDQPQHF.

This clonotype was observed a few times. V gene TRBV9 combines with J gene TRBJ2-5, with D possibly called TRBD1 or TRBD2 (6 bases each). This CDR3 has 15 amino acids. The V end lost 0 bases, the J end lost 2 bases, and 11 bases lay between the germline ends. From germline, CDR1 is SGDLS and CDR2 YYNGEE. The CDR3, as DNA: TGTGCCAGCAGCGTAGAGGGGGGATATCAAGAGACCCAGTACTTC. Translated: CASSVEGGYQETQYF.

This clonotype was seen ten or more times. The genes are TRBV7-9 and TRBJ2-3; TRBD2 matches 9 bases. V was clipped by 0 bases and J by 5 bases; unmatched bases: 9. CDR3 size: 17 residues. Looked up from germline, CDR1 is SEHNR and CDR2 is FQNEAQ (reference sequence). CDR3 DNA: TGTGCCAGCAGCTTAGCGCGAAGGTATAGCGGGGGAGATACGCAGTATTTT. Protein product: CASSLARRYSGGDTQYF.

This clonotype occurred once. This chain uses TRBV6-2 or TRBV6-3 with TRBJ2-5; D possibly uses TRBD1 or TRBD2 (5 bases each). Trimming took 10 bases from V and 5 from J, leaving 17 bases between them. CDR3 length equals 13 residues. CDR1 and CDR2 from the germline V gene are MNHEY and SVGEGT. In nucleotides, the CDR3 is TGTGCCACAGAAAGGACGGGGCGGGAGACCCAGTACTTC. Translation: CATERTGRETQYF.

This clonotype was counted at least ten times. This chain uses TRBV27 with TRBJ1-1; 7 nucleotides line up with TRBD1. After removal of 5 bases from V and 2 bases from J, the junction contained 8 bases not matched to a gene. The V gene's germline CDR1 is MNHEY and CDR2 SMNVEV (reference sequence). This CDR3 contains 15 residues. The CDR3 here is CASSDWTGLNTEAFF. The DNA for the CDR3 is TGTGCCAGCAGTGACTGGACAGGACTTAACACTGAAGCTTTCTTT.

This clonotype appeared many times. V is TRBV12-3 or TRBV12-4 and J is TRBJ2-3; the match to TRBD2 covers 10 bases. After removal of 5 bases from V and 7 bases from J, the junction contained 9 bases not matched to a gene. This CDR3 comprises 15 residues. This chain's CDR3 is CASSPQASGRHTQYF. The CDR3 DNA sequence: TGTGCCAGCAGTCCCCAGGCTAGCGGGAGACATACGCAGTATTTT.

This rearrangement joins TRBV3-1 to TRBJ2-2, with 7 bases matching TRBD1. Germline V gene lookup returns CDR1 LGHDT and CDR2 YNNKEL (reference sequence). After removal of 5 bases from V and 1 base from J, the junction contained 4 bases not matched to a gene. CDR3 size: 15 residues. The CDR3 DNA is TGTGCCAGCAGCGCCCGACAGGGGAACACCGGGGAGCTGTTTTTT. The encoded protein is CASSARQGNTGELFF.

Only a few counts were recorded for this clonotype. V usage is TRBV19 and J usage is TRBJ1-2; D not resolved. Germline V gene sequence: CDR1 LNHDA, CDR2 SQIVND (reference sequence). V gave up 4 bases and J gave up 6 bases, with 6 bases separating them. This CDR3 is built from 11 residues. CDR3 loop: CASSTWDGYTF. In DNA form, the CDR3 reads TGTGCCAGTAGTACCTGGGATGGCTACACCTTC. Full variable domain (outside the CDR3, taken from reference TRBV19 and TRBJ1-2): DGGITQSPKYLFRKEGQNVTLSCEQNLNHDAMYWYRQDPGQGLRLIYYSQIVNDFQKGDIAEGYSVSREKKESFPLTVTSAQKNPTAFYLCASSTWDGYTFGSGTRLTVV.

This clonotype was picked up many times. The V call is TRBV6-1, the J call TRBJ1-1; D is undetermined. Germline CDR1 is MNHNS and CDR2 is SASEGT. V lost 5 bases and J 0 bases, leaving 7 bases between the germline ends. This CDR3 has 13 amino acids. CDR3 amino acids: CASSTDVNTEAFF. CDR3 in DNA: TGTGCCAGCAGTACCGATGTGAACACTGAAGCTTTCTTT.

The chain recombines TRBV28 with TRBJ2-1; no definite D call. Trimming left V 4 bases short and J 9 bases short, with 10 bases between. Looked up from germline, CDR1 is MDHEN and CDR2 is SYDVKM. CDR3 length equals 12 residues. The CDR3 sequence: CASSYYRIEQFF. The CDR3 nucleotides read TGTGCCAGCAGTTACTATCGGATTGAGCAGTTCTTC.

At least ten counts were recorded for this clonotype. The chain employs TRBV7-2 and TRBJ2-1; 9 bases are shared with TRBD2. CDR1 SGHTA and CDR2 FQGNSA come from the germline V gene. J gave up 4 bases and V 0 bases, and 7 bases lay outside the gene matches. The CDR3 length is 17 residues. The CDR3 bases are TGTGCCAGCAGCTTAGCCCTGTCTAGCGGGATGTACAATGAGCAGTTCTTC. It encodes CASSLALSSGMYNEQFF. The full variable domain, completed using reference TRBV7-2 and TRBJ2-1, is GAGVSQSPSNKVTEKGKDVELRCDPISGHTALYWYRQSLGQGLEFLIYFQGNSAPDKSGLPSDRFSAERTGGSVSTLTIQRTQQEDSAVYLCASSLALSSGMYNEQFFGPGTRLTVL.

V and J are TRBV2 and TRBJ2-2, with TRBD2 matching 7 bases. Trimming removed 5 bases from V and 0 bases from J; junction bases left unmatched: 3. Germline-derived CDR1 and CDR2 are SNHLY and FYNNEI. CDR3 length equals 15 residues. CDR3 loop: CASSRLAPNTGELFF. Written as DNA, the CDR3 is TGTGCCAGCAGTCGACTAGCCCCGAACACCGGGGAGCTGTTTTTT.

At least ten counts were recorded for this clonotype. The chain has TRBV12-3 or TRBV12-4 and TRBJ1-5, with D possibly TRBD1 on 5 matching bases. V lost 6 bases to trimming and J lost 9 bases, with 24 bases between them. The CDR3 is 16 residues long. The CDR3 DNA sequence: TGTGCCAGCAGCCCGAGGTGGGGACGGGGACGAGGGCCCCAGCATTTT. Amino acids: CASSPRWGRGRGPQHF.

Points on this clonotype: A read error may produce the germline difference seen at one junction end. The gene calls are TRBV11-1 and TRBJ2-1; D possibly corresponds to TRBD2 (5 bases). CDR1 and CDR2 from the germline V gene are SGHAT and FQDESV (reference sequence). The CDR3 length is 14 residues. The DNA of the CDR3 is TGCGCCAGCAGCCCGGGATACGTTCCACATGAGCAGTTCTTC. Protein sequence: CASSPGYVPHEQFF.

J is TRBJ2-7 and V is TRBV19; D might be TRBD2 (5 bases). The CDR3 runs 15 residues. Trimming stripped 4 bases from V and 4 bases from J, with 17 bases between. Germline V gives CDR1 LNHDA, CDR2 SQIVND (reference sequence). The CDR3 sequence is CASSTTWTGIYEQYF. The CDR3, as DNA: TGTGCCAGTAGTACCACGTGGACTGGGATATACGAGCAGTACTTC.

The chain uses TRBV19 and TRBJ1-5; D uncertain. V was pared by 6 bases and J by 9 bases, with 12 bases between. Germline CDR1 LNHDA, CDR2 SQIVND (reference sequence). The CDR3 length is 12 residues. The CDR3 coding sequence is TGTGCCAGTAGCGTCAGCGAACGGCCCCAGCATTTT. Its protein is CASSVSERPQHF.

This clonotype came up many times. J is TRBJ2-1 and V is TRBV3-1; D is possibly TRBD2 (6 bases). Trimming cost V 4 bases and J 6 bases, with 16 bases left between them. Germline V gene lookup returns CDR1 LGHDT and CDR2 YNNKEL (reference sequence). The length of the CDR3 is 15 residues. The CDR3 region has the DNA TGTGCCAGCAGCCCTTTGGGGGGATCGGTCAATGAGCAGTTCTTC. Protein product: CASSPLGGSVNEQFF.

The rearrangement links TRBV13 to TRBJ1-1; 8 bases line up with TRBD1. The CDR3 covers 14 residues. The V gene's germline CDR1 is PRHDT and CDR2 FYEKMQ (reference sequence). Unmatched junction bases numbered 5, after V lost 6 bases and J lost 2 bases. The CDR3 sequence is CASRTTGGNTEAFF. As DNA, the CDR3 is TGTGCCAGCAGAACCACAGGGGGTAACACTGAAGCTTTCTTT. Full variable domain (missing parts from reference TRBV13 and TRBJ1-1): AAGVIQSPRHLIKEKRETATLKCYPIPRHDTVYWYQQGPGQDPQFLISFYEKMQSDKGSIPDRFSAQQFSDYHSELNMSSLELGDSALYFCASRTTGGNTEAFFGQGTRLTVV.

The V gene is TRBV5-1, the J gene TRBJ2-1; 10 nucleotides line up with TRBD1. This CDR3 comprises 19 residues. Germline-derived CDR1 and CDR2 are SGHRS and YFSETQ. The V gene end was trimmed by 2 bases and the J gene end by 3 bases; junction bases not matched to a gene: 14. The CDR3 sequence: CASSFGDRGRAGIYNEQFF. For the CDR3, the DNA is TGCGCCAGCAGCTTTGGGGACAGGGGACGAGCGGGGATCTACAATGAGCAGTTCTTC.